This TCR beta chain derives from a study of shared clonotypes between healthy human individuals. General study points: Sampling involved blood alone; tissue repertoires likely differ.

All of the donors resided in Nashville, Tennessee, and each was a Caucasian adult. As to this clone: What it recognizes is unknown.

The CDR3 totals 16 residues. Using immunoSEQ multiplex PCR, the repertoire was profiled, and TCRdb retains in-frame clones only, with some absent. The sample has about half a million clones, 60% to 80% seen once; the top ten hold around 13%. Sequenced: PBMCs. The TCR sequence derives from a woman aged 40 to 50 in good health. Some clones in this sample may be carry-over from other donors' samples. The V call is TRBV1, the J call TRBJ1-4; TRBD1, the table's D call, was not compared with the DNA. TRBV1 is annotated as a pseudogene. The CDR3 reads CTSVYRGLTTNEKLFF. DNA of the CDR3: TGCACCAGCGTTTACAGGGGGCTTACAACTAATGAAAAACTGTTTTTT.